The clone carrying this T cell receptor (beta chain) was seen more than once but under ten times. Primers used in a second PCR of roughly 7 to 12 cycles were a sample-barcoded 5' primer and a J-beta primer mix. Researchers report that a template-switch adaptor with 12 random nucleotides tagged each cDNA molecule. TCRdb ran MiXCR on the 5' RACE reads and lists one entry per CDR3 protein. This sample carries some 1,000,000 distinct CDR3 sequences, approximately 26% of them seen once, and the ten largest clones take about 0.69%. These data originate in a study of blood T cells in healthy people across ages. Germline V gives CDR1 SQVTM, CDR2 ANQGSEA. The CDR3 loop spans 11 amino acids. The germline V and J ends were trimmed by 0 bases and 4 bases, with 1 base remaining between them. This sample also belongs to another study, concerning T cells of mothers and their children.

This chain joins TRBV29-1 and TRBJ2-1; no clear D. Material for sequencing was blood. The clonotype originates from a girl aged 2 to 10 in good health. CDR3 amino acids: CSVEEYNEQFF. The DNA of the CDR3 is TGCAGCGTTGAAGAGTACAATGAGCAGTTCTTC.